A selection of T cell receptor beta chains follows, all from one sample in a study of blood T cell repertoires in COVID-19. Generated by immunoSEQ multiplex PCR, the TCRdb table keeps only in-frame clones and is missing some. Here the sample spans roughly 75,000 clones, over 70% being singletons. Material: peripheral blood. These receptors were obtained from a man over 45 with acute or convalescent COVID-19. CDR3s include the opening cysteine and the closing phenylalanine or tryptophan. A D gene is named only where the DNA matches it firmly. A row's size may be missing; if present it is once, few, many or a size class.

>-|TRBV27|TRBJ2-1|-
TGTGCCAGCAACCCTTCAGTGGCGGCTAGCCCCGATGTTGAGCAGTTCTTC
CASNPSVAASPDVEQFF
>-|TRBV7-9|TRBJ1-4|-
TGTGCCAGCAGCTTACCCAGGGGAATTGAAAAACTGTTTTTT
CASSLPRGIEKLFF
>-|TRBV7-3|TRBJ1-1|-
TGTGCCAGCAGCTTAACGGGGGCACCGAGAGGGACTGAAGCTTTCTTT
CASSLTGAPRGTEAFF
>TRBD1|TRBV6-2/TRBV6-3|TRBJ1-2|-
TGTGCCAGCACCCCGACAGGGGTCCCCTATGGCTACACCTTC
CASTPTGVPYGYTF
>TRBD2|TRBV5-4|TRBJ2-2|-
TGTGCCAGCAGCCCCGGACTAGCCCAGAACACCGGGGAGCTGTTTTTT
CASSPGLAQNTGELFF
>-|TRBV12-3/TRBV12-4|TRBJ1-3|-
TGTGCCAGCAGAGAGGAGAATGGAAACACCATATATTTT
CASREENGNTIYF
>TRBD1|TRBV19|TRBJ1-3|-
TGTGCCAGTTCGACAGGGTCCGGAAACACCATATATTTT
CASSTGSGNTIYF
>TRBD2|TRBV6-5|TRBJ2-5|-
TGTGCCAGCAGTTACGCTAGCGGGAGTGAGACCCAGTACTTC
CASSYASGSETQYF
>TRBD1|TRBV30|TRBJ1-2|-
TGTGCCTGGAGTGGGCGGGACAGGGAAGTTGGCTACACCTTC
CAWSGRDREVGYTF
>-|TRBV4-3|TRBJ2-7|-
TGCGCCAGCAGCCTTGGGTATCAGGGAAGTTACGAGCAGTACTTC
CASSLGYQGSYEQYF
>TRBD1|TRBV6-5|TRBJ2-7|-
TGTGCCAGCAGTTACATGGGACAGAAGTACTTC
CASSYMGQKYF
>TRBD1|TRBV5-1|TRBJ1-2|-
TGCGCCAGCAGCTTGGCGGACAGGGCGAACTATGGCTACACCTTC
CASSLADRANYGYTF
>-|TRBV5-1|TRBJ2-3|-
TGCGCCAGCAGCTTGGGACTAGCAGATACGCAGTATTTT
CASSLGLADTQYF
>-|TRBV7-9|TRBJ1-5|-
TGTGCCAGCAGCCGGAGCAACCAGCCCCAGCATTTT
CASSRSNQPQHF
>-|TRBV29-1|TRBJ2-3|-
TGCAGCACCCGCGGGCAGGCCACAGATACGCAGTATTTT
CSTRGQATDTQYF
>-|TRBV7-9|TRBJ2-1|-
TGTGCCAGCAGCTCCCTAGGAGGGGGGGACTACAATGAGCAGTTCTTC
CASSSLGGGDYNEQFF
>TRBD1|TRBV7-7|TRBJ1-1|-
TGTGCCAGCAGCCCCTGGACAGGGGGCACTGAAGCTTTCTTT
CASSPWTGGTEAFF
>-|TRBV6-5|TRBJ2-7|-
TGTGCCAGCAGCCCGACATACTACGAGCAGTACTTC
CASSPTYYEQYF
>-|TRBV27|TRBJ2-6|-
TGTGCCAGCAGCGTATCCGTTGGGGCCAACGTCCTGACTTTC
CASSVSVGANVLTF
>-|TRBV29-1|TRBJ1-3|once
TGCAGCGTTGAAGCAGGGGCTGGAAACACCATATATTTT
CSVEAGAGNTIYF
>TRBD1|TRBV6-2/TRBV6-3|TRBJ1-5|once
TGTGCCAGCAGTTTTCATGGACAGGGGGGCAATCAGCCCCAGCATTTT
CASSFHGQGGNQPQHF
>-|TRBV13|TRBJ1-2|-
TGTGCCAGCAGCTTATTATACGGGAACTATGGCTACACCTTC
CASSLLYGNYGYTF
>TRBD1|TRBV28|TRBJ2-7|-
TGTGCCAGCAGTTTAATTGGACAGGGAAGCAACGAGCAGTACTTC
CASSLIGQGSNEQYF
>-|TRBV19|TRBJ2-1|-
TGTGCCAGTAGTATCTCAGGCTACTTCGGTTTCAATGAGCAGTTCTTC
CASSISGYFGFNEQFF
>TRBD1|TRBV27|TRBJ2-3|-
TGTGCCAGCAGTCCCCGACAGGGCAGCACAGATACGCAGTATTTT
CASSPRQGSTDTQYF
>TRBD1|TRBV7-9|TRBJ1-5|-
TGTGCCAGCAGCCGGGACAGGGGGGGTTCACAGCCCCAGCATTTT
CASSRDRGGSQPQHF
>-|TRBV10-2|TRBJ1-1|once
TGCGCCAGCAGTGTAGGGGGGGACACTGAAGCTTTCTTT
CASSVGGDTEAFF
>-|TRBV6-2/TRBV6-3|TRBJ2-7|-
TGTGCCAGCAGTTACTCGAGCTCCTACGAGCAGTACTTC
CASSYSSSYEQYF
>-|TRBV19|TRBJ2-7|few
TGTGCCAGTAGTATATTCGCCAGGGGAGATTACGAGCAGTACTTC
CASSIFARGDYEQYF
>-|TRBV19|TRBJ2-6|-
TGTGCCAGTAGTTACGGGTCAGGGGTGGGGGCCAACGTCCTGACTTTC
CASSYGSGVGANVLTF
>-|TRBV15|TRBJ2-2|-
TGTGCCACCAGCAGAGATCGAGCCGGGGAGCTGTTTTTT
CATSRDRAGELFF
>-|TRBV28|TRBJ1-6|-
TGTGCCACCCGCGGTGTCTCCTATAATTCACCCCTCCACTTT
CATRGVSYNSPLHF
>TRBD2|TRBV10-1|TRBJ2-2|-
TGCGCCAGCAGTGACCCCGGGACTACGGGAGGGGAGCTGTTTTTT
CASSDPGTTGGELFF
>-|TRBV5-6|TRBJ1-2|-
TGTGCCAGCAGCTTGACCGACTCACGACTCCGCGGCTATGGCTACACCTTC
CASSLTDSRLRGYGYTF
>-|TRBV6-1|TRBJ2-3|-
TGTGCCAGCAGTGAGCGGCCCCTCAGCACAGATACGCAGTATTTT
CASSERPLSTDTQYF
>TRBD2|TRBV5-8|TRBJ2-5|-
TGTGCCAGCAATTTGGCGGGAGTGGCTCGGGAGACCCAGTACTTC
CASNLAGVARETQYF
>TRBD1|TRBV5-6|TRBJ1-4|-
TGTGCCAGCAGCTTGAGGACAGGGGATGAAAAACTGTTTTTT
CASSLRTGDEKLFF
>-|TRBV6-5|TRBJ2-7|-
TGTGCCAGCAGTTCCCCGTTGACTACCCCTAACGAGCAGTACTTC
CASSSPLTTPNEQYF
>TRBD1|TRBV6-4|TRBJ1-6|-
TGTGCCAGCAGCACGCAACCGGGACAGGGACTACCCCTCCACTTT
CASSTQPGQGLPLHF
>-|TRBV5-4|TRBJ2-5|-
TGTGCCAGCAGAAGGGACTTTCAAGGGGAGACCCAGTACTTC
CASRRDFQGETQYF
>-|TRBV28|TRBJ1-2|-
TGTGCCAGCAGTTTATTGGACGGGGGTTATGGCTACACCTTC
CASSLLDGGYGYTF
>-|TRBV4-3|TRBJ2-1|once
TGCGCCAGCAGCCAAGGAGGTTCCCGCGGGGCGTACAATGAGCAGTTCTTC
CASSQGGSRGAYNEQFF
>-|TRBV20-1|TRBJ2-1|-
TGCAGTGCTAGAGATCTCAATGAGCAGTTCTTC
CSARDLNEQFF
>TRBD2|TRBV7-6|TRBJ2-5|-
TGTGCCAGCAGCTCGCCGGAGGCTAGCGGCTACCAAGAGACCCAGTACTTC
CASSSPEASGYQETQYF
>-|TRBV9|TRBJ2-2|few
TGTGCCAGCAGCGTAGACGGGATCACCGGGGAGCTGTTTTTT
CASSVDGITGELFF
>-|TRBV4-1|TRBJ1-2|once
TGCGCCAGCAGCCAAGATAGAGGGTCAGGCGGCTACACCTTC
CASSQDRGSGGYTF
>-|TRBV2|TRBJ1-5|-
TGTGCCAGCAGTGAAGCGGCGGGAGGACGGGGCAATCAGCCCCAGCATTTT
CASSEAAGGRGNQPQHF
>TRBD2|TRBV24-1|TRBJ2-2|-
TGTGCCACCAGTGATCCGGGGGGAGACACCGGGGAGCTGTTTTTT
CATSDPGGDTGELFF
>TRBD1|TRBV15|TRBJ2-5|-
TGTGCCACCAGCACCAGGGGGCCTTGGGAGACCCAGTACTTC
CATSTRGPWETQYF
>TRBD1|TRBV2|TRBJ1-4|-
TGTGCCAGCAGTTCTCTTGGGACAGGGACTGAAAAACTGTTTTTT
CASSSLGTGTEKLFF
>-|TRBV19|TRBJ2-2|-
TGTGCCAGTAGTAGACAAACGAATACGAACACCGGGGAGCTGTTTTTT
CASSRQTNTNTGELFF
>-|TRBV5-1|TRBJ2-5|-
TGCGCCAGCACCGATGGGGGGCAAGAGACCCAGTACTTC
CASTDGGQETQYF
>TRBD1|TRBV10-1|TRBJ2-2|few
TGCGCCAGTGGGACAGGGTACACCGGGGAGCTGTTTTTT
CASGTGYTGELFF
>TRBD2|TRBV7-8|TRBJ2-5|-
TGTGCCAGCAGCGGACGACTAGCGGGGGGGATAGAGACCCAGTACTTC
CASSGRLAGGIETQYF
>-|TRBV5-6|TRBJ2-7|-
TGTGCCAGCAGCTTGAGGTCAGTAACGGGGTCCGAGCAGTACTTC
CASSLRSVTGSEQYF
>-|TRBV19|TRBJ2-3|-
TGTGCCAGTAGTATAGTAGGTAGGGGAGATACGCAGTATTTT
CASSIVGRGDTQYF
>TRBD1|TRBV27|TRBJ2-5|once
TGTGCCAGCAGTCAAGACAGGGGGCAAGGGACCCAGTACTTC
CASSQDRGQGTQYF